This TCR beta chain was recorded in a study of blood T cell repertoires in COVID-19. Study background: The cDNA or gDNA used as material had been derived from T cells, B-cell-depleted T cells, or PBMCs.

Sequencing used immunoSEQ multiplex PCR; TCRdb keeps in-frame clones, though not all of them. The table lists around 170,000 clones, roughly four fifths of them singletons. J lost 1 base, V lost 3 bases, and 8 bases had no gene match. The CDR3 covers 16 residues. The V gene's germline CDR1 is SGHAT and CDR2 FQNNGV. Sequenced: peripheral blood. This rearrangement joins TRBV11-2 to TRBJ2-5; 7 nucleotides agree with TRBD1. The sequence was collected from a man aged 25 to 45 with active or convalescent COVID-19. DNA for the CDR3: TGTGCCAGCAGCTTGAGCGGACAGGCTCTCCAAGAGACCCAGTACTTC. This translates into CASSLSGQALQETQYF.